The 15 T cell receptor beta chains listed next were all sequenced from one sample in a study of blood T cell repertoires in COVID-19. Data came from immunoSEQ multiplex PCR; TCRdb stores just in-frame clones and leaves some out. The sample lists 150,000 to 200,000 clones, 89% seen once, with over 2% in the top ten. Sequencing was done on a sample of PBMCs or T cells enriched from blood (not recorded which). These receptors originate from a middle-aged woman with acute COVID-19.

This clone was picked up one time. V is TRBV3-1 (or the pseudogene TRBV3-2) and J is TRBJ2-3, with 9 bases aligning to TRBD2. The CDR3 spans 16 residues. Germline trimming cut 1 base from V and 3 bases from J; bases unmatched to any gene: 5. Per germline, CDR1 LGHDT and CDR2 YNNKEL (reference sequence). The chain's CDR3 is CASSQVAGGRTDTQYF. The CDR3 DNA sequence: TGTGCCAGCAGCCAAGTCGCGGGGGGGCGGACAGATACGCAGTATTTT.

CDR3 bases: TGCGCCAGCAGCCAGGGGGCAAGGGAGACCCAGTACTTC. Its protein is CASSQGARETQYF. V is TRBV4-1 and J is TRBJ2-5; D perhaps matches TRBD1 (6 bases). Germline lookup yields CDR1 MGHRA and CDR2 YSYEKL. The V end was cut by 3 bases, the J end by 5 bases, with 10 bases between. This CDR3 region has 13 residues.

The rearrangement joins TRBV6-5 to TRBJ2-7, with D hard to call. This CDR3 spans 13 amino acids. Germline V lookup: CDR1 MNHEY, CDR2 SVGAGI. The V end lost 2 bases, the J end lost 3 bases, and 8 bases lay between the germline ends. The CDR3 sequence: CASSYETSYEQYF. The CDR3 DNA is TGTGCCAGCAGTTACGAGACAAGCTACGAGCAGTACTTC.

The genes are TRBV4-3 and TRBJ1-2, with 7 nucleotides matching TRBD1. The CDR3 loop spans 14 amino acids. V lost 4 bases to trimming and J lost 8 bases; unmatched junction nucleotides: 10. From germline, CDR1 is LGHNA and CDR2 YSLEER. The CDR3 bases are TGCGCCAGCAGCCCATTCGACAGGGAAGGCGGCTACACCTTC. Translation gives CASSPFDREGGYTF.

The chain has TRBV3-1 (or the pseudogene TRBV3-2) and TRBJ1-1, with no clear D. CDR3 length: 14 amino acids. Germline-derived CDR1 and CDR2 are LGHDT and YNNKEL (reference sequence). V gave up 0 bases and J gave up 2 bases, with 7 bases separating them. The CDR3 DNA sequence: TGTGCCAGCAGCCAAGATACGGGTAACACTGAAGCTTTCTTT. Its protein is CASSQDTGNTEAFF.

The chain couples TRBV7-6 to TRBJ2-2, with TRBD2 identical over 14 bases. The CDR3 sequence is 16 residues long. Germline V lookup: CDR1 SGHVS, CDR2 FNYEAQ. V was clipped by 5 bases and J by 4 bases; unmatched bases: 3. The CDR3, as DNA: TGTGCCAGCAGCCTGGGACTAGCGGGAGCCACCGGGGAGCTGTTTTTT. It translates to CASSLGLAGATGELFF.

V is TRBV5-4 and J is TRBJ1-1; D is ambiguous. CDR1 and CDR2 from the germline V gene are SGHNT and YYREEE (reference sequence). This CDR3 has 13 residues. The V end lost 4 bases, the J end lost 0 bases, and 7 bases lay between the germline ends. DNA for the CDR3: TGTGCCAGCAGCCGGGGAATGAACACTGAAGCTTTCTTT. Residues: CASSRGMNTEAFF.

This chain joins TRBV11-2 and TRBJ1-1; 7 bases match TRBD1. V trimming: 5 bases; J trimming: 6 bases; junction bases outside the gene matches: 6. CDR1 is SGHAT, CDR2 FQNNGV, per germline. This CDR3 is 13 amino acids long. The CDR3 is CASSQTGTAEAFF. DNA of the CDR3: TGTGCCAGCAGCCAAACCGGGACAGCTGAAGCTTTCTTT.

This clone turned up a few times. The V and J genes are TRBV7-2 and TRBJ1-1; a weak D match, TRBD1 (6 bases). V was shortened by 0 bases and J by 7 bases, with 15 bases between the two germline ends. Germline assignment: CDR1 SGHTA and CDR2 FQGNSA. The CDR3 loop spans 15 amino acids. The CDR3 sequence is CASSLALDRTNEAFF. CDR3 DNA: TGTGCCAGCAGCTTAGCCCTAGACAGGACGAATGAAGCTTTCTTT. The complete variable domain, with remaining parts taken from reference TRBV7-2 and TRBJ1-1, reads GAGVSQSPSNKVTEKGKDVELRCDPISGHTALYWYRQSLGQGLEFLIYFQGNSAPDKSGLPSDRFSAERTGGSVSTLTIQRTQQEDSAVYLCASSLALDRTNEAFFGQGTRLTVV.

This clone was seen once. This chain uses TRBV9 with TRBJ1-2; the D gene is possibly TRBD1 (5 bases). V lost 0 bases and J 1 base, leaving 13 bases between the germline ends. This CDR3 is built from 16 residues. Germline V gene sequence: CDR1 SGDLS, CDR2 YYNGEE. The CDR3 loop is CASSVEARAVNYGYTF. CDR3 sequence (DNA): TGTGCCAGCAGCGTAGAAGCCAGGGCGGTTAACTATGGCTACACCTTC.

This rearrangement joins TRBV5-6 to TRBJ2-2; 7 bases agree with TRBD1. V was pared by 0 bases and J by 6 bases, with 2 bases of the junction left unmatched. This CDR3 is built from 14 residues. Per the germline V gene, CDR1 is SGHDT and CDR2 is YYEEEE. CDR3 nucleotide sequence: TGTGCCAGCAGCTTGGGAGGGGGCGCCGGGGAGCTGTTTTTT. It codes for CASSLGGGAGELFF.

This rearrangement joins TRBV4-3 to TRBJ1-6; the D is unclear. Trimming left V 4 bases short and J 7 bases short, with 11 bases between. This CDR3 has 14 amino acids. Germline V gives CDR1 LGHNA, CDR2 YSLEER. CDR3 bases: TGCGCCAGCAGCCCGGATGCGGAGAATTCACCCCTCCACTTT. This encodes CASSPDAENSPLHF.

The chain uses TRBV19 and TRBJ1-2; TRBD1 agrees at 7 bases. CDR3 size: 16 residues. Germline V gene lookup returns CDR1 LNHDA and CDR2 SQIVND (reference sequence). The V gene end was trimmed by 3 bases and the J gene end by 6 bases; junction bases not matched to a gene: 13. The CDR3 region is CASSIPQGSRRDGYTF. CDR3 coding DNA: TGTGCCAGTAGTATCCCACAGGGGTCGCGACGGGATGGCTACACCTTC.

The gene calls are TRBV18 and TRBJ1-2; 8 bases align to TRBD1. The CDR3 covers 16 residues. With 2 bases clipped from V and 8 bases from J, the junction kept 13 bases outside the gene matches. Germline V gene sequence: CDR1 KGHSH, CDR2 LQKENI. Written as DNA, the CDR3 is TGTGCCAGCTCACCAGACAGGGGAGGAAGCCTAGGGGGCTACACCTTC. Translated: CASSPDRGGSLGGYTF.

This chain uses TRBV23-1 with TRBJ1-2; D remains unclear. TRBV23-1 is marked as an open reading frame, function uncertain. V lost 4 bases to trimming and J lost 4 bases, with 19 bases between them. CDR3 length: 16 residues. The CDR3 loop is CASSRSYVGFFYGYTF. In DNA form, the CDR3 reads TGCGCCAGCAGTCGATCATACGTGGGCTTCTTCTATGGCTACACCTTC.